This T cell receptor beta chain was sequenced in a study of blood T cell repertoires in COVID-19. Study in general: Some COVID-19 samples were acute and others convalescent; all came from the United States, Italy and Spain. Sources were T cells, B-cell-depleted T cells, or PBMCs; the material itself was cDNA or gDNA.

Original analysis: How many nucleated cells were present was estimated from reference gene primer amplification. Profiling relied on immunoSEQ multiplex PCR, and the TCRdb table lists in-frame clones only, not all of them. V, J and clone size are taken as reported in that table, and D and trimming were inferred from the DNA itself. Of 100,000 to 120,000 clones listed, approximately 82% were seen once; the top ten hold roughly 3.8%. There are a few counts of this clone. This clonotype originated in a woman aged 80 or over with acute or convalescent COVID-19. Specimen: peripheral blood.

The CDR3 loop is CASSARTGKVGVPNEQFF. In DNA, the CDR3 is TGTGCCAGCAGTGCCCGGACAGGGAAGGTGGGGGTACCCAATGAGCAGTTCTTC. The rearrangement joins TRBV6-2 or TRBV6-3 to TRBJ2-1; 8 bases agree with TRBD1. J lost 6 bases, V lost 5 bases, and 18 bases had no gene match. This CDR3 comprises 18 residues. CDR1 MNHEY and CDR2 SVGEGT come from the germline V gene.